This is a list of T cell receptor beta chains from one sample in a study of cytomegalovirus exposure and HLA in healthy donors. This table comes from immunoSEQ multiplex PCR, and its TCRdb copy is limited to in-frame clones, with some not included. The sample table sets out around 150,000 clones. What was sequenced was PBMCs. The receptors shown here come from a woman aged 55-70 years in good health and CMV-seronegative. The CDR3 runs from the conserved cysteine through the conserved F or W. The D gene is left open where the match is weak.

length: 20; J: TRBJ2-1; V: TRBV5-4; D: .; DNA: TGTGCCAGCAGCCATTCCTGGGGTAGCGGAGCGACCCTCTCCTACAATGAGCAGTTCTTC; CDR3: CASSHSWGSGATLSYNEQFF
length: 15; J: TRBJ1-2; V: TRBV15; D: TRBD1; DNA: TGTGCCACCAGCAAACCAGGGACAGATTTCTATGGCTACACCTTC; CDR3: CATSKPGTDFYGYTF
length: 10; J: TRBJ2-1; V: TRBV20-1; D: .; DNA: TGCAGTGCTACGTACAATGAGCAGTTCTTC; CDR3: CSATYNEQFF
length: 12; J: TRBJ2-3; V: TRBV29-1; D: .; DNA: TGCAGCGTCCTCGGCGGTGCAAATACGCAGTATTTT; CDR3: CSVLGGANTQYF
length: 16; J: TRBJ2-5; V: TRBV2; D: TRBD2; DNA: TGTGCCAGCAGACGACTAGCGGGAGTAATCCAAGAGACCCAGTACTTC; CDR3: CASRRLAGVIQETQYF
length: 13; J: TRBJ1-2; V: TRBV5-1; D: TRBD1; DNA: TGCGCCAGCAGCTTGGGACAGGGTAGTGGCTACACCTTC; CDR3: CASSLGQGSGYTF
length: 12; J: TRBJ1-2; V: TRBV29-1; D: .; DNA: TGCAGCGTCACCTCAGGGGATGATGGCTACACCTTC; CDR3: CSVTSGDDGYTF
length: 13; J: TRBJ2-3; V: TRBV6-5; D: TRBD2; DNA: TGTGCCAGCAGGATGACGGGAGGAGATACGCAGTATTTT; CDR3: CASRMTGGDTQYF
length: 17; J: TRBJ2-1; V: TRBV11-1; D: TRBD2; DNA: TGTGCCAGCAGCTTATTGGCTAGCGGGGACTCCTACAATGAGCAGTTCTTC; CDR3: CASSLLASGDSYNEQFF
length: 14; J: TRBJ1-3; V: TRBV30; D: .; DNA: TGTGCCTGGAGTGTCGGGACAACGGGAAACACCATATATTTT; CDR3: CAWSVGTTGNTIYF
length: 15; J: TRBJ2-7; V: TRBV4-1; D: TRBD1; DNA: TGCGCCAGCAGCCAGGCGGACAGGGATCATGGCGAGCAGTACTTC; CDR3: CASSQADRDHGEQYF
length: 16; J: TRBJ1-3; V: TRBV13; D: TRBD1; DNA: TGTGCCAGCAGCCCTACCGACATGACAGGGGAAAACACCATATATTTT; CDR3: CASSPTDMTGENTIYF
length: 14; J: TRBJ1-5; V: TRBV25-1; D: .; DNA: TGTGCCAGCTCTCTCACAGGCCGCAATCAGCCCCAGCATTTT; CDR3: CASSLTGRNQPQHF
length: 16; J: TRBJ1-1; V: TRBV6-5; D: .; DNA: TGTGCCAGCAGTTACTCGAGGGCCGGGGGAATAAAAGAAGCTTTCTTT; CDR3: CASSYSRAGGIKEAFF
length: 14; J: TRBJ2-7; V: TRBV7-3; D: TRBD1; DNA: TGTGCCAGCAGCCAAGGGACAGGGGGATACGAGCAGTACTTC; CDR3: CASSQGTGGYEQYF
length: 17; J: TRBJ1-2; V: TRBV5-6; D: TRBD1; DNA: TGTGCCAGCAAACAGAGACGGGACAGGGACGGAATCTATGGCTACACCTTC; CDR3: CASKQRRDRDGIYGYTF
length: 17; J: TRBJ1-2; V: TRBV2; D: TRBD1; DNA: TGTGCCAGCAGTGAAGCCCCGGGACAGGGGGCGCGGCTTGGCTACACCTTC; CDR3: CASSEAPGQGARLGYTF
length: 14; J: TRBJ1-1; V: TRBV14; D: .; DNA: TGTGCCAGCAGCCAAGTGGTGGGGAGGGCTGAAGCTTTCTTT; CDR3: CASSQVVGRAEAFF
length: 15; J: TRBJ2-1; V: TRBV7-6; D: .; DNA: TGTGCCAGCAGTTTAACAGCGGGTTTCTACAATGAGCAGTTCTTC; CDR3: CASSLTAGFYNEQFF